This entry is about one TCR beta chain. Its antigen is currently unknown. The sorted conventional CD4+ T cells were CD25-low and CD127-high, with genomic DNA sequenced. Clones were read by immunoSEQ multiplex PCR, and TCRdb kept only the in-frame ones, dropping some. The sample yields tens of thousands of clones, around 94% seen once. The data belong to a study of regulatory and conventional T cells in RAG deficiency. Findings and limits, study-wide: Control T-cell subsets had markedly higher Shannon entropy and lower Simpson indices than RAG-deficient patients. Sorted Omenn CD25-high CD127-low cells may not be bona fide Tregs.

In germline, CDR1 is MNHNS, CDR2 SASEGT. The CDR3 consists of 11 residues. Trimming stripped 11 bases from V and 6 bases from J, with 13 bases between. These data also formed part of another study, on regulatory T cells. That paper notes: Amplification used 52 TRBV primers and 13 TRBJ primers. Skewed V and J usage and few unique V-J pairs marked patient repertoires, most in Tregs.

This clonotype originated in a human donor in good health. The chain carries TRBV6-1 and TRBJ1-2; possible D gene TRBD1, 5 bases. Sequenced sample: CD4+ T cells sorted from blood. CDR3 sequence (DNA): TGTGCCTGTTGGGGGTTTAATGGCTACACCTTC. Residues: CACWGFNGYTF.